This T cell receptor beta chain derives from a study of response to subunit inactivated influenza vaccine. TCRdb re-called the RT-PCR reads through MiXCR, storing one row per CDR3 protein. The table includes 450,000 to 550,000 distinct CDR3 sequences, over 25% detected once. V shed 6 bases and J shed 5 bases, with 22 bases lying between them. The CDR3 covers 16 residues. Looked up from germline, CDR1 is MDHEN and CDR2 is SYDVKM. Sample: CD4+ T cells sorted from PBMCs, taken 5 days after vaccination. The J gene is TRBJ1-1, the V gene TRBV28; tentative D call: TRBD1 (6 bases). This sequence was found in a man aged 50-59 years who received an inactivated influenza vaccine. Written as DNA, the CDR3 is TGTGCCAGCAGCAACCCTGGGGGAGGGGGACGTACTGAAGCTTTCTTT. Translating gives CASSNPGGGGRTEAFF.